This T cell receptor (beta chain) was found in a study of CD8+ T cells in alopecia areata. This clone rates as medium-sized. Sequencing relied on a cDNA template that was reverse transcribed from extracted RNA. Clones were read by immunoSEQ multiplex PCR, and TCRdb kept only the in-frame ones, dropping some. The sample has around 100,000 clones, around three fifths seen once. The origin of this receptor is a human donor in good health. What was sequenced was CD4+ T cells sorted from blood.

The CDR3: CARAGQRGTNEQFF. In DNA, the CDR3 is TGTGCCAGGGCTGGCCAGCGGGGGACTAATGAGCAGTTCTTC. The chain recombines TRBV6-5 with TRBJ2-1; TRBD2 aligns across 8 bases. The CDR3 runs to 14 residues. Trimming took 9 bases from V and 7 from J; bases not matched to a gene: 11. Germline values: CDR1 MNHEY, CDR2 SVGAGI.